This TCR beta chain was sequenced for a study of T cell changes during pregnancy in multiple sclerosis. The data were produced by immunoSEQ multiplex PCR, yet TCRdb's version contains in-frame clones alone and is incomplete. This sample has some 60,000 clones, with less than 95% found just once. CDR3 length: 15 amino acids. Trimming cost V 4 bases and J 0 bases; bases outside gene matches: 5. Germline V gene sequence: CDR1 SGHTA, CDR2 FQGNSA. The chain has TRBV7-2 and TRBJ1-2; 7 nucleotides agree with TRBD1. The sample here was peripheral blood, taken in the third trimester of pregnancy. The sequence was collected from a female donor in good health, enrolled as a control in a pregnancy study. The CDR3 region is CASSSSTGANYGYTF. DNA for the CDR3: TGTGCCAGCAGCTCGTCCACAGGGGCTAACTATGGCTACACCTTC. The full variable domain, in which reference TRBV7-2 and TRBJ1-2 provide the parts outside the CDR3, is GAGVSQSPSNKVTEKGKDVELRCDPISGHTALYWYRQSLGQGLEFLIYFQGNSAPDKSGLPSDRFSAERTGGSVSTLTIQRTQQEDSAVYLCASSSSTGANYGYTFGSGTRLTVV.